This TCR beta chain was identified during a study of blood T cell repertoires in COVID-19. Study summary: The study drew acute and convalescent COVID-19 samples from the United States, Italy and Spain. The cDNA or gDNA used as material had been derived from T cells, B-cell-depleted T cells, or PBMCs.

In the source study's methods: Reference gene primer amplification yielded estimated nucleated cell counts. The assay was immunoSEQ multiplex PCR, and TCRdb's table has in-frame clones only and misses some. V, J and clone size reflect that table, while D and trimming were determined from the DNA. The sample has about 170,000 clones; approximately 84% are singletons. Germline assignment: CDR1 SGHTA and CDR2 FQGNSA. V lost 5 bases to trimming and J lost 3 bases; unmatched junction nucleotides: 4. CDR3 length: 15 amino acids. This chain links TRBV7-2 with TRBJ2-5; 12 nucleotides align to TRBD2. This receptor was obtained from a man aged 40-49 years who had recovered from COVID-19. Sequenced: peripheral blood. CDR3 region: CASSGWTSGEETQYF. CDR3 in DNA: TGTGCCAGCAGCGGATGGACTAGCGGGGAAGAGACCCAGTACTTC.